This T cell receptor beta chain was found in a study of blood T cell repertoires in COVID-19. As for the study in general: Collection of acute and convalescent COVID-19 samples took place in the United States, Italy and Spain. T cells, B-cell-depleted T cells, or PBMCs supplied cDNA or gDNA.

The length of the CDR3 is 15 residues. The ends lost 4 bases at V and 5 bases at J; junction bases unmatched: 11. Germline lookup yields CDR1 SGHRS and CDR2 YFSETQ. Per the authors' pipeline: Amplification of reference gene primers was used by the study to estimate nucleated cell counts. Method: immunoSEQ multiplex PCR; TCRdb's copy keeps in-frame clones and lacks some. Clone size and the V and J calls come from that table; the DNA yielded D and trimming. The repertoire holds approximately 210,000 clones, with roughly four fifths as singletons. This clone was seen just once. The Seattle patients, enrolled during active infection, were followed longitudinally.

This clonotype originated in a woman of 80 years or more with COVID-19, enrolled during active disease. This rearrangement joins TRBV5-1 to TRBJ1-1; 7 nucleotides line up with TRBD1. The source material was peripheral blood. The CDR3 loop reads CASSRDRVSRTEAFF. The CDR3 DNA sequence: TGCGCCAGCAGCCGCGACAGGGTTTCTAGAACTGAAGCTTTCTTT.